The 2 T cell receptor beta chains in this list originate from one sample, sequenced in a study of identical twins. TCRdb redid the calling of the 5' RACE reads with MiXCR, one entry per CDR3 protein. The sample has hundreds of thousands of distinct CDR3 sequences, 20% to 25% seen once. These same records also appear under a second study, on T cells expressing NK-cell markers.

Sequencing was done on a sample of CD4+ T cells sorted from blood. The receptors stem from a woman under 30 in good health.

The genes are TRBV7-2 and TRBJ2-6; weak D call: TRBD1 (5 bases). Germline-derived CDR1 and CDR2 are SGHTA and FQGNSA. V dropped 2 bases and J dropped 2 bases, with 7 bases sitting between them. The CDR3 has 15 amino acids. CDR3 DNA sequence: TGTGCCAGCAGCTTAATGGGGCCTGGGGCCAACGTCCTGACTTTC. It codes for CASSLMGPGANVLTF.

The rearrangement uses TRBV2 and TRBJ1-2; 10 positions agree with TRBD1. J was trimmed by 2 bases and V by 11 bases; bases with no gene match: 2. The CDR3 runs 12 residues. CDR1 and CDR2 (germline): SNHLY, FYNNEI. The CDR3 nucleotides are TGTGCCCGACAGGGGGCGAACTATGGCTACACCTTC. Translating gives CARQGANYGYTF.